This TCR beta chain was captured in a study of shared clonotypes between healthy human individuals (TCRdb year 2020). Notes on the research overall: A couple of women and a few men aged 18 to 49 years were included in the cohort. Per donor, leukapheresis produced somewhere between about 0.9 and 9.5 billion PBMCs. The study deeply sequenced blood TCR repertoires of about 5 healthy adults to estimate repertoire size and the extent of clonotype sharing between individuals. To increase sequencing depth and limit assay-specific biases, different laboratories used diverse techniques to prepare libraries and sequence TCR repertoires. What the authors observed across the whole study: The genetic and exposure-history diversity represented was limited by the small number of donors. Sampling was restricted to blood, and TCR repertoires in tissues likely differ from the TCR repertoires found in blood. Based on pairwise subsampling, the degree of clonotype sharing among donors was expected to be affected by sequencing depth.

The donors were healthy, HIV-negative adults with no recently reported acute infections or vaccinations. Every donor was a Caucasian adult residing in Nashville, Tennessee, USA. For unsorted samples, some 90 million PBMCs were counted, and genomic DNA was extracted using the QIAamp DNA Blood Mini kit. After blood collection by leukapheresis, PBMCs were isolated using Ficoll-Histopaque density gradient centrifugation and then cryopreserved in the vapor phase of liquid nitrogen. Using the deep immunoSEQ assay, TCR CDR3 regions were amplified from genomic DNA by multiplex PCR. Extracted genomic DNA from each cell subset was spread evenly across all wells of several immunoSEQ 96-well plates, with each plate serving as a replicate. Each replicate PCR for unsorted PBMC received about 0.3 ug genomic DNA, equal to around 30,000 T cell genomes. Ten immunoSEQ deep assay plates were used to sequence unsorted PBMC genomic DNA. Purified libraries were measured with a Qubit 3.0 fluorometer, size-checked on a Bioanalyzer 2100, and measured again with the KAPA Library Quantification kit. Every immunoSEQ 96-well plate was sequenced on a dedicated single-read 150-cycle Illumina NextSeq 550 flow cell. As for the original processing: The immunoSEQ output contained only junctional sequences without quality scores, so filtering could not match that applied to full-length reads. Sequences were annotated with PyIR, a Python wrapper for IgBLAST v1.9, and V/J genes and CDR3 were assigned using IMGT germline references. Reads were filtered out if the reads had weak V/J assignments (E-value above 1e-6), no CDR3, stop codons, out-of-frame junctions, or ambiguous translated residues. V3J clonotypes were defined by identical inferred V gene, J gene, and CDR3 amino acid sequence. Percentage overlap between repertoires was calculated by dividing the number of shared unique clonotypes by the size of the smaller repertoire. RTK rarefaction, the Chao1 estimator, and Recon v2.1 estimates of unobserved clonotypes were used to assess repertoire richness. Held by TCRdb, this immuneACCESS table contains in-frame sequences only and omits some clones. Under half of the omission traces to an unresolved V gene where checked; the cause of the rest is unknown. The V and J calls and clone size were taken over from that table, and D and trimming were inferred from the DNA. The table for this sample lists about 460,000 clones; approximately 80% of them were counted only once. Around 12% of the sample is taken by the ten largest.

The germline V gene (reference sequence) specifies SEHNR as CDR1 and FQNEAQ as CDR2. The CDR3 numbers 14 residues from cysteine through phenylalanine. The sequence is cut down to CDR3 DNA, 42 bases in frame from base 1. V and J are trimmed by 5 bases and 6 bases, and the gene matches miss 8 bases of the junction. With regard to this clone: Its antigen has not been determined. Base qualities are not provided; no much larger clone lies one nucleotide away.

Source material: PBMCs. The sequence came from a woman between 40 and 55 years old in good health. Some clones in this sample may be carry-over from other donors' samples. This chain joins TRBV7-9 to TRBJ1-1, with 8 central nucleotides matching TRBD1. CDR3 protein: CASSRYDRGAEAFF. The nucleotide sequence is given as TGTGCCAGCAGCCGGTATGACAGGGGCGCTGAAGCTTTCTTT.